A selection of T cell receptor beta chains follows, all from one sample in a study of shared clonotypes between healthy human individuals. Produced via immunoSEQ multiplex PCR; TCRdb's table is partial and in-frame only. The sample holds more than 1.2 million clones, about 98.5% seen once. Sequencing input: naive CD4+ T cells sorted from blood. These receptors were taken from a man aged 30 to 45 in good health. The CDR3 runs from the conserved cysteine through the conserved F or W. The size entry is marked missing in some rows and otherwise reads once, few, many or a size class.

CASSPNYRFYEQYF TRBV7-6 - TRBJ2-7
CASSMSSGANVLTF TRBV19 - TRBJ2-6
CASSEFIGLEYEQYF TRBV10-1 - TRBJ2-7
CASSLVIPYEQYF TRBV7-2 - TRBJ2-7
CASSPKGSRGPGANVLTF TRBV7-8 - TRBJ2-6
CASSSGRFATNEKLFF TRBV11-2 - TRBJ1-4
CASSVATLWGQPNTGELFF TRBV9 - TRBJ2-2
CSVVRPNTEAFF TRBV29-1 - TRBJ1-1
CASSLAVDYGYTF TRBV5-5 - TRBJ1-2
CASSLGGRTSSGNTIYF TRBV7-2 once TRBJ1-3
CASSQVSRERSNEQFF TRBV14 - TRBJ2-1
CASSLLGGADVGETQYF TRBV28 - TRBJ2-5
CSSRLGSEQYF TRBV29-1 once TRBJ2-7
CASSQEGGPFYEQYF TRBV2 - TRBJ2-7
CASSVTGTSLNEQFF TRBV9 - TRBJ2-1
CASGLVPGLRGNTGELFF TRBV12-5 - TRBJ2-2
CASSARQGNTEAFF TRBV6-6 - TRBJ1-1
CASSPGTSGRGGTDTQYF TRBV28 - TRBJ2-3
CASSDFPSYEQYF TRBV6-1 once TRBJ2-7
CASSPPAGLRFF TRBV18 - TRBJ2-1
CASSLTMIYEQYF TRBV4-1 - TRBJ2-7
CASSAGPSNQPQHF TRBV18 - TRBJ1-5
CASFFGYTGELFF TRBV7-9 - TRBJ2-2
CASSLRAGTSGNEQFF TRBV7-9 - TRBJ2-1
CASSYSFSQGGEKLFF TRBV6-5 once TRBJ1-4
CSAATDPKALNTGELFF TRBV29-1 - TRBJ2-2
CASSLLGNEQFF TRBV5-1 - TRBJ2-1
CASTQFGENGETQYF TRBV7-9 - TRBJ2-5
CASSGPRQNTEAFF TRBV2 - TRBJ1-1
CASSTLSTGETQYF TRBV4-1 - TRBJ2-5
CASSEALRGTGELFF TRBV2 - TRBJ2-2
CASSRDSSSYEQYF TRBV5-1 - TRBJ2-7
CSVRRDLVQEQYF TRBV29-1 - TRBJ2-7
CASSPTGGAETQYF TRBV5-4 - TRBJ2-5
CASTISSLAGDGQFF TRBV28 once TRBJ2-1
CASSQSIGLVAEQYF TRBV4-1 - TRBJ2-7
CASSLAGGSINEQYF TRBV5-5 - TRBJ2-7
CASSPGTGKEKLFF TRBV6-1 - TRBJ1-4
CASSQQSGRRNIQYF TRBV4-1 - TRBJ2-4
CASSLARNEQFF TRBV7-9 once TRBJ2-1
CASSQGLAGVGTDTQYF TRBV4-2 - TRBJ2-3
CASSLTPGVGELFF TRBV28 - TRBJ2-2
CASSLDLGRTGEQYF TRBV11-2 - TRBJ2-7
CASSKRMTTTSEQYF TRBV6-6 once TRBJ2-7
CASSSRSGYNEQFF TRBV13 - TRBJ2-1
CATSRAGAGRPGELFF TRBV15 - TRBJ2-2
CASSLGTDTEAFF TRBV5-5 - TRBJ1-1
CASSSRSGRTYNEQFF TRBV7-9 - TRBJ2-1